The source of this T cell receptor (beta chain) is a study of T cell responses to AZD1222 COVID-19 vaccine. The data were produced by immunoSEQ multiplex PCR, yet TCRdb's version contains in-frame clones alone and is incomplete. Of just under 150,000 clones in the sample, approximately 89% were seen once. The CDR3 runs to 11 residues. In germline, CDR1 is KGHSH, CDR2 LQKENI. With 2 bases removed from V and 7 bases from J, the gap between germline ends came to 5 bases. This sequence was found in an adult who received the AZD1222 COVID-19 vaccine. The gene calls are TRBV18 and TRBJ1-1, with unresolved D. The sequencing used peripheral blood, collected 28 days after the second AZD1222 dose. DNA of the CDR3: TGTGCCAGCTCACCAGCTCGTGAAGCTTTCTTT. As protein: CASSPAREAFF. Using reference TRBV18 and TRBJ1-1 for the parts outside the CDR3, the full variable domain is NAGVMQNPRHLVRRRGQEARLRCSPMKGHSHVYWYRQLPEEGLKFMVYLQKENIIDESGMPKERFSAEFPKEGPSILRIQQVVRGDSAAYFCASSPAREAFFGQGTRLTVV.